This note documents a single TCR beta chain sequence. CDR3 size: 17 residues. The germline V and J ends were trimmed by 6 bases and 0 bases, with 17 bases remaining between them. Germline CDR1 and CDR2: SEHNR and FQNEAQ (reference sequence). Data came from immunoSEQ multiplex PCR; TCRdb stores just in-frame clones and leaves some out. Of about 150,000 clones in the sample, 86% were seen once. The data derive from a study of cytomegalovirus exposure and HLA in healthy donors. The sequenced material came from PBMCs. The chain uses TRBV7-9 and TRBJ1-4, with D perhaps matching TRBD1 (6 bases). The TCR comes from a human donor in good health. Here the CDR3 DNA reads TGTGCCAGCAGTCCAAGAGCGGGGGGCGCAACTAATGAAAAACTGTTTTTT. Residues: CASSPRAGGATNEKLFF. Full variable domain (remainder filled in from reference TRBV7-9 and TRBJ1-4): DTGVSQNPRHKITKRGQNVTFRCDPISEHNRLYWYRQTLGQGPEFLTYFQNEAQLEKSRLLSDRFSAERPKGSFSTLEIQRTEQGDSAMYLCASSPRAGGATNEKLFFGSGTQLSVL.